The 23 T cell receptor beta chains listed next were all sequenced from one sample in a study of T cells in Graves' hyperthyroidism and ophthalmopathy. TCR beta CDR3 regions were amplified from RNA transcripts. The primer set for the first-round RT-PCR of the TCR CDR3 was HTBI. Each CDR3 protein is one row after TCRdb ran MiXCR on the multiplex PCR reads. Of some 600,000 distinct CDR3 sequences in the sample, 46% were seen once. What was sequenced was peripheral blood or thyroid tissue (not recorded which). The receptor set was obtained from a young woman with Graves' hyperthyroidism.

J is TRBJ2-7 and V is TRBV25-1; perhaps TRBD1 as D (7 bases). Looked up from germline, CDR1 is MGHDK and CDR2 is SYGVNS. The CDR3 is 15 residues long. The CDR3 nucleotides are TGTGCTAGTGGTGTGCAGGGGGGCGGGAACTACGAGCAGTACTTC. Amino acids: CASGVQGGGNYEQYF.

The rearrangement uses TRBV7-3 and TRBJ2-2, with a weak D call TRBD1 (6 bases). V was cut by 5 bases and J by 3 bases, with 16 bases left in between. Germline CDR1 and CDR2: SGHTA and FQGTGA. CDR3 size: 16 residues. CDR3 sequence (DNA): TGTGCCAGCAGCCCAGAACAGGGAGCGGACACCGGGGAGCTGTTTTTT. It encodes CASSPEQGADTGELFF.

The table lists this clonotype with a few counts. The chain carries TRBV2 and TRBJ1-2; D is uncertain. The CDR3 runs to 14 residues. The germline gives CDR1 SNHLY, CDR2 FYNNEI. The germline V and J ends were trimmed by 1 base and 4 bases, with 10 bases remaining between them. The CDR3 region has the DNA TGTGCCAGCAGTGAAGTCTCAGACCCCTATGGCTACACCTTC. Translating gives CASSEVSDPYGYTF. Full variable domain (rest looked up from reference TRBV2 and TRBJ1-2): EPEVTQTPSHQVTQMGQEVILRCVPISNHLYFYWYRQILGQKVEFLVSFYNNEISEKSEIFDDQFSVERPDGSNFTLKIRSTKLEDSAMYFCASSEVSDPYGYTFGSGTRLTVV.

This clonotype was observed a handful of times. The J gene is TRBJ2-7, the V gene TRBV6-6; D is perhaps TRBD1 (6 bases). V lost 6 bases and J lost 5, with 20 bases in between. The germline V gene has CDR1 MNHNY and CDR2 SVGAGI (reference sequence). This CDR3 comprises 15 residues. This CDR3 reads CASSLQGMRLDEQYF. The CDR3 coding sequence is TGTGCCAGCAGCCTCCAGGGGATGAGACTCGACGAGCAGTACTTC.

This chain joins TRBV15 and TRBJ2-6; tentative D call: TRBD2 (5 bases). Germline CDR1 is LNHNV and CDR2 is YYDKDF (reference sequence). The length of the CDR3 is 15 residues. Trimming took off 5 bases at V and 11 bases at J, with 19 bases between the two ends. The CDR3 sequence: CATSERRGGSYVLTF. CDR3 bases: TGTGCCACCAGCGAAAGGAGAGGAGGCTCCTACGTCCTGACTTTC.

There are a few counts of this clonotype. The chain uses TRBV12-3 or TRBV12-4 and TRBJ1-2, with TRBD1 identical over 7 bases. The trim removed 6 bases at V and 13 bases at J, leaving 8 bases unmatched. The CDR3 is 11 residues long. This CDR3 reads CASSRPGQFTF. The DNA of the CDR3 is TGTGCCAGCAGCCGTCCGGGACAGTTCACCTTC.

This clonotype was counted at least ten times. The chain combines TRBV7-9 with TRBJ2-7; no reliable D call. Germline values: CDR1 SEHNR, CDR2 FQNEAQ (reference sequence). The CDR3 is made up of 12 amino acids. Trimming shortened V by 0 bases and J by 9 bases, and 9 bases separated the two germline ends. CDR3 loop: CASSLAPNGQYF. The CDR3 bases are TGTGCCAGCAGCTTAGCCCCCAATGGGCAGTACTTC.

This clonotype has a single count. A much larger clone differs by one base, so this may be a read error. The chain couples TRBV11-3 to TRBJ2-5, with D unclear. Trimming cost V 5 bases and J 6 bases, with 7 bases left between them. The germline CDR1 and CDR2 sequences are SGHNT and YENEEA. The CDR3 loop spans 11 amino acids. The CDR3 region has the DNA TGTGCCAGCAGCCAGATGCAGACCCAGTACTTC. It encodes CASSQMQTQYF.

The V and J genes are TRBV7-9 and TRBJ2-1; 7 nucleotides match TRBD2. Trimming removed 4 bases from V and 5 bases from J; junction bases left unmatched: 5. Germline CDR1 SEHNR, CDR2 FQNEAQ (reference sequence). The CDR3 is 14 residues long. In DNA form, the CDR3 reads TGTGCCAGCAGCTCTCCCACTAGCGACAATGAGCAGTTCTTC. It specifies CASSSPTSDNEQFF.

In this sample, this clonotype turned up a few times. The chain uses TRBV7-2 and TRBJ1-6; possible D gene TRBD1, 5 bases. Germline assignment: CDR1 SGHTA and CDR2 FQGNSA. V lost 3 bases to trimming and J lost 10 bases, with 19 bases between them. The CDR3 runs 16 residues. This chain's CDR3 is CASSLASRGGESPLHF. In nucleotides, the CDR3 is TGTGCCAGCAGCTTGGCCTCTCGGGGGGGGGAATCACCCCTCCACTTT. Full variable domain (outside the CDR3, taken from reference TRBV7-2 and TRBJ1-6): GAGVSQSPSNKVTEKGKDVELRCDPISGHTALYWYRQSLGQGLEFLIYFQGNSAPDKSGLPSDRFSAERTGGSVSTLTIQRTQQEDSAVYLCASSLASRGGESPLHFGNGTRLTVT.

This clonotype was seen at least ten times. CDR3 protein: CASSDGGSYEQYF. CDR3 bases: TGTGCCAGCAGTGACGGCGGCTCCTACGAGCAGTACTTC. V and J are TRBV2 and TRBJ2-7; D gene unclear. The CDR3 runs 13 residues. CDR1 is SNHLY, CDR2 FYNNEI, per germline. Trimming cost V 3 bases and J 0 bases, with 6 bases left between them.

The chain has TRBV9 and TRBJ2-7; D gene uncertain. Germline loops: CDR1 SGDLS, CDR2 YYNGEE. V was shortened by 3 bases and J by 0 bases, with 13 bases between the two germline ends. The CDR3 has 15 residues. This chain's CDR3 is CASSESQLSSYEQYF. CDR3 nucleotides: TGTGCCAGCAGCGAATCGCAATTAAGCTCCTACGAGCAGTACTTC.

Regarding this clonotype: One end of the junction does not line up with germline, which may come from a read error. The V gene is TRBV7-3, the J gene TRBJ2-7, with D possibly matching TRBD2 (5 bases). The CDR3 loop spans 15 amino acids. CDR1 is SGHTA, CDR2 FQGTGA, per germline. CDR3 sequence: CASSQDLEGSYEQYF. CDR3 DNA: TGCGCCAGCAGCCAAGATCTTGAGGGTTCCTACGAGCAGTACTTC.

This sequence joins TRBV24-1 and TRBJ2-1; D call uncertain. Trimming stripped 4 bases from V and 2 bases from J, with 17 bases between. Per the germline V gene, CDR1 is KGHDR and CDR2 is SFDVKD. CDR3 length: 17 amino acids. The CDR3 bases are TGTGCCACCAGTGACGTCGACACCCCGACGGCCTACAATGAGCAGTTCTTC. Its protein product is CATSDVDTPTAYNEQFF.

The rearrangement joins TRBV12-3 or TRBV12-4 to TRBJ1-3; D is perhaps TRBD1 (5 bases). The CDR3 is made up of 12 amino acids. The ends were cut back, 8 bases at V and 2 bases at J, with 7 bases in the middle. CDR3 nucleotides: TGTGCCAGCTGCAGGGCTGGAAACACCATATATTTT. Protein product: CASCRAGNTIYF.

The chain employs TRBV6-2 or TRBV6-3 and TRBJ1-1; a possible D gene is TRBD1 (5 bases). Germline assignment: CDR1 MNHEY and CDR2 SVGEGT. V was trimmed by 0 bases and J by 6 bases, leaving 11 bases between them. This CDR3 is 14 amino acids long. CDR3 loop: CASSYSWGVAEAFF. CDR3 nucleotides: TGTGCCAGCAGTTACTCATGGGGGGTTGCTGAAGCTTTCTTT.

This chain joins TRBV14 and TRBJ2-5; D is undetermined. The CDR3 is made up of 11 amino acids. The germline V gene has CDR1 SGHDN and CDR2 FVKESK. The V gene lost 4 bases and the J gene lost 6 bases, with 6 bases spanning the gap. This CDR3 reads CASSLTKTQYF. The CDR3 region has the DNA TGTGCCAGCAGCCTTACCAAGACCCAGTACTTC.

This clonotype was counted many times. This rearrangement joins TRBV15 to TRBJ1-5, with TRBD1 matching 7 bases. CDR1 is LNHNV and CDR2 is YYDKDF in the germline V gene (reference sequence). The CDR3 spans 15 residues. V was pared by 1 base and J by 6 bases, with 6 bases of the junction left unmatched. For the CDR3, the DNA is TGTGCCACCAGCAGAGGACAGGGTACTGGTCAGCCCCAGCATTTT. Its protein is CATSRGQGTGQPQHF.

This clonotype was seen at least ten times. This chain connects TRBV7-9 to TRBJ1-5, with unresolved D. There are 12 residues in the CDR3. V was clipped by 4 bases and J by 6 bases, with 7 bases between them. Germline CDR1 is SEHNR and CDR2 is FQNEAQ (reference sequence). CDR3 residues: CASSWFGQPQHF. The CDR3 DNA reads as TGTGCCAGCAGCTGGTTCGGTCAGCCCCAGCATTTT.

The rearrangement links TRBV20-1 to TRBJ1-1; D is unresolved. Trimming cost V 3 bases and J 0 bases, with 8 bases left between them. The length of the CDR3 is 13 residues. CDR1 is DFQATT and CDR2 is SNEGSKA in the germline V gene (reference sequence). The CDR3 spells CSASKVLNTEAFF. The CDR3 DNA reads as TGCAGTGCTAGTAAAGTGTTGAACACTGAAGCTTTCTTT.

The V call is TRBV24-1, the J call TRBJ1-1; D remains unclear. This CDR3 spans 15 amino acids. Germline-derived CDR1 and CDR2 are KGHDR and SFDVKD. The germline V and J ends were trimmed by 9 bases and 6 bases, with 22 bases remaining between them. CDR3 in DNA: TGTGCCACCTCTTTTGAACGGCTTAGGGCTCCTGAAGCTTTCTTT. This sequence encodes CATSFERLRAPEAFF.

Here the CDR3 reads CASSQVSGVGTEAFF. As DNA, the CDR3 is TGTGCCAGCAGCCAAGTGTCAGGCGTGGGGACTGAAGCTTTCTTT. This chain connects TRBV7-9 to TRBJ1-1, with D unresolved. CDR3 size: 15 residues. Trimming took off 5 bases at V and 5 bases at J, with 18 bases between the two ends. CDR1 and CDR2 from the germline V gene are SEHNR and FQNEAQ (reference sequence).

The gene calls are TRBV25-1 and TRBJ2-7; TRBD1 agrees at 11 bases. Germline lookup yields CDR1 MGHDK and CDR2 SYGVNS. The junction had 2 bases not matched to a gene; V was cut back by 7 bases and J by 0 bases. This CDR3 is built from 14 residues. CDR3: CASTGTGGSYEQYF. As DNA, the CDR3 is TGTGCCAGCACCGGGACAGGGGGCTCCTACGAGCAGTACTTC.